The 27 T cell receptor beta chains below all came from one sample that was sequenced in a study of blood T cell repertoires in COVID-19. Produced via immunoSEQ multiplex PCR; TCRdb's table is partial and in-frame only. The table has some 200,000 clones, about 86% seen once. The sequenced sample consisted of PBMCs or T cells enriched from blood (not recorded which). The receptors originated from a woman between 50 and 59 years old in a cohort exposed to, infected with or recovered from COVID-19 (not recorded which).

The CDR3 DNA reads as TGTGCCAGCAGCTTAGCATTTTTGACGGGGTATGAGACCCAGTACTTC. Encoded protein: CASSLAFLTGYETQYF. V usage is TRBV7-8 and J usage is TRBJ2-5; D might be TRBD2 (5 bases). The CDR3 runs 16 residues. The ends were cut back, 0 bases at V and 5 bases at J, with 16 bases in the middle. CDR1 is SGHVS and CDR2 is FQNEAQ in the germline V gene.

The chain employs TRBV7-2 and TRBJ2-3, with 12 nucleotides matching TRBD2. Trimming cost V 2 bases and J 2 bases; bases outside gene matches: 8. Per the germline V gene, CDR1 is SGHTA and CDR2 is FQGNSA. This CDR3 region has 18 residues. This CDR3 is CASSLMMGLAGLTDTQYF. The CDR3 region has the DNA TGTGCCAGCAGCTTAATGATGGGACTAGCGGGTCTCACAGATACGCAGTATTTT.

This chain uses TRBV7-2 with TRBJ2-1; 13 bases line up with TRBD2. This CDR3 spans 19 amino acids. With V trimmed by 4 bases and J by 4 bases, 13 bases remained unmatched. Germline V lookup: CDR1 SGHTA, CDR2 FQGNSA. For the CDR3, the DNA is TGTGCCAGCAGCTACCCGACTAGCGGGGGGACCCACCGTTACAATGAGCAGTTCTTC. The encoded protein is CASSYPTSGGTHRYNEQFF.

This clone was found a few times. This chain joins TRBV7-9 and TRBJ1-5; 8 bases match TRBD1. The CDR3 runs to 14 residues. Trimming cost V 5 bases and J 9 bases; bases outside gene matches: 9. CDR1 is SEHNR and CDR2 is FQNEAQ in the germline V gene (reference sequence). The CDR3: CASSPTGGAGPQHF. CDR3 sequence (DNA): TGTGCCAGCAGCCCCACAGGGGGAGCGGGGCCCCAGCATTTT.

The gene calls are TRBV15 and TRBJ1-2; 8 nucleotides align to TRBD1. The CDR3 loop spans 14 amino acids. Per germline, CDR1 LNHNV and CDR2 YYDKDF (reference sequence). V lost 5 bases to trimming and J lost 8 bases; unmatched junction nucleotides: 10. This CDR3 is CATSERRTGIGYTF. CDR3 nucleotide sequence: TGTGCCACCAGCGAAAGAAGGACAGGGATCGGCTACACCTTC. Together with reference TRBV15 and TRBJ1-2, the CDR3 gives the full variable domain: DAMVIQNPRYQVTQFGKPVTLSCSQTLNHNVMYWYQQKSSQAPKLLFHYYDKDFNNEADTPDNFQSRRPNTSFCFLDIRSPGLGDTAMYLCATSERRTGIGYTFGSGTRLTVV.

This chain uses TRBV10-3 with TRBJ1-1, with 7 bases aligning to TRBD1. The CDR3 runs to 14 residues. After removal of 6 bases from V and 2 bases from J, the junction contained 6 bases not matched to a gene. Looked up from germline, CDR1 is ENHRY and CDR2 is SYGVKD. CDR3: CAIRTGTANTEAFF. CDR3 nucleotide sequence: TGTGCCATCAGGACCGGGACAGCCAACACTGAAGCTTTCTTT.

The chain uses TRBV7-2 and TRBJ2-7; 7 positions agree with TRBD1. The junction had 5 bases not matched to a gene; V was cut back by 5 bases and J by 4 bases. The CDR3 sequence is 13 residues long. Germline V gene data show CDR1 as SGHTA and CDR2 as FQGNSA. The CDR3: CASSPTGNYEQYF. CDR3 nucleotides: TGTGCCAGCAGCCCGACAGGGAATTACGAGCAGTACTTC.

V usage is TRBV5-3 and J usage is TRBJ1-6, with D uncertain. TRBV5-3 is an open reading frame whose function is uncertain. The V end lost 0 bases, the J end lost 5 bases, and 9 bases lay between the germline ends. This CDR3 region has 15 residues. The CDR3 protein is CARSLGDNHNSPLHF. The DNA for the CDR3 is TGTGCCAGAAGCTTGGGAGACAACCATAATTCACCCCTCCACTTT.

The chain carries TRBV5-5 and TRBJ1-5; 11 bases match TRBD1. With V trimmed by 4 bases and J by 4 bases, 13 bases remained unmatched. CDR3 length: 18 amino acids. Looked up from germline, CDR1 is SGHKS and CDR2 is YYEKEE (reference sequence). CDR3 DNA sequence: TGTGCCAGCAGCCGGGGTTGGGACAGGGGGGTTGATAATCAGCCCCAGCATTTT. Translating gives CASSRGWDRGVDNQPQHF.

The rearrangement joins TRBV7-6 to TRBJ2-2, with TRBD2 matching 8 bases. V shed 3 bases and J 1 base; nucleotides not matched to a gene: 7. CDR3 length: 17 amino acids. Per the germline V gene, CDR1 is SGHVS and CDR2 is FNYEAQ. CDR3 sequence (DNA): TGTGCCAGCAGCTTGGGTCGCAGCGGGGGGAACACCGGGGAGCTGTTTTTT. This translates into CASSLGRSGGNTGELFF. Full variable domain (rest looked up from reference TRBV7-6 and TRBJ2-2): GAGVSQSPRYKVTKRGQDVALRCDPISGHVSLYWYRQALGQGPEFLTYFNYEAQQDKSGLPNDRFSAERPEGSISTLTIQRTEQRDSAMYRCASSLGRSGGNTGELFFGEGSRLTVL.

The V gene is TRBV7-3, the J gene TRBJ2-5; D uncertain. Trimming removed 3 bases at V and 0 bases at J, with 8 bases between. Germline CDR1 is SGHTA and CDR2 is FQGTGA. CDR3 length equals 14 residues. The CDR3: CASSLGRYQETQYF. CDR3 bases: TGTGCCAGCAGCTTGGGCAGGTACCAAGAGACCCAGTACTTC. The full variable domain, rest sourced from reference TRBV7-3 and TRBJ2-5, is GAGVSQTPSNKVTEKGKYVELRCDPISGHTALYWYRQSLGQGPEFLIYFQGTGAADDSGLPNDRFFAVRPEGSVSTLKIQRTERGDSAVYLCASSLGRYQETQYFGPGTRLLVL.

This rearrangement joins TRBV3-1 (or the pseudogene TRBV3-2) to TRBJ1-1; D gene unclear. The V gene lost 1 base and the J gene lost 4 bases, with 7 bases spanning the gap. The germline CDR1 and CDR2 sequences are LGHDT and YNNKEL (reference sequence). This CDR3 has 13 residues. The CDR3 DNA reads as TGTGCCAGCAGCCAAGTAGCGCTCACTGAAGCTTTCTTT. It encodes CASSQVALTEAFF.

The V gene is TRBV30, the J gene TRBJ1-1; D may be TRBD1 (6 bases). Trimming pared 3 bases from V and 5 bases from J, leaving 10 bases between. This CDR3 has 12 residues. Germline loops: CDR1 GTSNPN, CDR2 SVGIG (reference sequence). In DNA form, the CDR3 reads TGTGCCTGGAGGGACAGTTGGACTGAAGCTTTCTTT. Translating gives CAWRDSWTEAFF.

The chain joins TRBV4-3 to TRBJ2-1; 7 nucleotides match TRBD1. J was trimmed by 4 bases and V by 1 base; bases with no gene match: 4. The CDR3 length is 15 residues. Germline loops: CDR1 LGHNA, CDR2 YSLEER. CDR3 amino acids: CASSQAQGVYNEQFF. The CDR3 DNA follows: TGCGCCAGCAGCCAAGCTCAGGGGGTTTACAATGAGCAGTTCTTC.

The J gene is TRBJ1-1, the V gene TRBV5-1, with 12 bases lining up with TRBD1. The V segment lost 5 bases and the J segment 1 base; nucleotides outside the gene matches: 6. The CDR3 has 16 residues. CDR1 is SGHRS, CDR2 YFSETQ, per germline. CDR3 protein: CASSSGTGGWNTEAFF. The CDR3 DNA reads TGCGCCAGCAGTTCCGGGACAGGGGGCTGGAACACTGAAGCTTTCTTT.

The count of this clone is one. The V and J genes are TRBV2 and TRBJ2-2, with D possibly matching TRBD1 (5 bases). Per the germline V gene, CDR1 is SNHLY and CDR2 is FYNNEI. This CDR3 has 14 residues. V was cut by 6 bases and J by 4 bases, with 12 bases left in between. The CDR3 protein is CASSKGQGTGELFF. CDR3 in DNA: TGTGCCAGCAGCAAAGGTCAGGGCACCGGGGAGCTGTTTTTT.

This rearrangement joins TRBV5-1 to TRBJ1-1; maybe TRBD1 (6 bases). The CDR3 has 12 amino acids. Germline CDR1 is SGHRS and CDR2 is YFSETQ. The ends were cut back, 5 bases at V and 5 bases at J, with 10 bases in the middle. The CDR3 sequence is CASSQGWTEAFF. The CDR3 DNA is TGCGCCAGCAGTCAGGGGTGGACTGAAGCTTTCTTT. The entire variable domain, with the rest obtained from reference TRBV5-1 and TRBJ1-1, is as follows: KAGVTQTPRYLIKTRGQQVTLSCSPISGHRSVSWYQQTPGQGLQFLFEYFSETQRNKGNFPGRFSGRQFSNSRSEMNVSTLELGDSALYLCASSQGWTEAFFGQGTRLTVV.

This sequence joins TRBV9 and TRBJ2-7; 8 nucleotides match TRBD1. V lost 0 bases, J lost 6 bases, and 2 bases stayed unmatched. Germline V gene lookup returns CDR1 SGDLS and CDR2 YYNGEE. The CDR3 has 13 residues. DNA for the CDR3: TGTGCCAGCAGCGTAGCAACAGGGGGCGAGCAGTACTTC. It is translated as CASSVATGGEQYF.

The genes are TRBV4-3 and TRBJ2-4; 7 bases are a match to TRBD2. CDR3 length equals 15 residues. CDR1 and CDR2 (germline): LGHNA, YSLEER. V lost 6 bases to trimming and J lost 2 bases; unmatched junction nucleotides: 7. The CDR3 loop reads CASSPDGGTKNIQYF. CDR3 bases: TGCGCCAGCAGTCCGGACGGGGGGACCAAAAACATTCAGTACTTC.

This rearrangement joins TRBV3-1 (or the pseudogene TRBV3-2) to TRBJ1-1; D may be TRBD1 (5 bases). Trimming pared 4 bases from V and 4 bases from J, leaving 19 bases between. Per the germline V gene, CDR1 is LGHDT and CDR2 is YNNKEL (reference sequence). The CDR3 is 16 amino acids. CDR3 coding DNA: TGTGCCAGCAGCCCAAGCGGAGGGGTGTATATCACTGAAGCTTTCTTT. The encoded protein is CASSPSGGVYITEAFF.

This clone was detected once. Written as DNA, the CDR3 is TGTGCCACCAGCCTTGGACAGGGGGACTACAATGAGCAGTTCTTC. Protein sequence: CATSLGQGDYNEQFF. The genes are TRBV15 and TRBJ2-1; 10 nucleotides agree with TRBD1. Trimming removed 5 bases from V and 3 bases from J; junction bases left unmatched: 4. From germline, CDR1 is LNHNV and CDR2 YYDKDF (reference sequence). The CDR3 has 15 residues.

V and J are TRBV10-3 and TRBJ1-2; 9 nucleotides align to TRBD1. Per the germline V gene, CDR1 is ENHRY and CDR2 is SYGVKD. This CDR3 contains 14 residues. J lost 7 bases, V lost 6 bases, and 9 bases had no gene match. CDR3 sequence reads: CAISSGTGSFGYTF. CDR3 in DNA: TGTGCCATCAGCTCCGGGACAGGGAGTTTTGGCTACACCTTC.

This clone was seen a single time. The CDR3 reads CAAGGRDRVGEKLFF. The CDR3 bases are TGTGCCGCCGGTGGTCGGGACAGGGTAGGCGAAAAACTGTTTTTT. The genes are TRBV2 and TRBJ1-4, with TRBD1 matching over 9 bases. Trimming cost V 11 bases and J 8 bases; bases outside gene matches: 15. The CDR3 loop spans 15 amino acids. Germline V gives CDR1 SNHLY, CDR2 FYNNEI.

The chain carries TRBV5-6 and TRBJ2-7; 14 bases agree with TRBD2. The CDR3 sequence is 18 residues long. CDR1 and CDR2 from the germline V gene are SGHDT and YYEEEE. Trimming cost V 4 bases and J 3 bases; bases outside gene matches: 12. CDR3 loop: CASSPDPRTSGGIYEQYF. The DNA for the CDR3 is TGTGCCAGCAGCCCGGACCCTCGGACTAGCGGGGGGATCTACGAGCAGTACTTC. The full variable domain, rest sourced from reference TRBV5-6 and TRBJ2-7, is DAGVTQSPTHLIKTRGQQVTLRCSPKSGHDTVSWYQQALGQGPQFIFQYYEEEERQRGNFPDRFSGHQFPNYSSELNVNALLLGDSALYLCASSPDPRTSGGIYEQYFGPGTRLTVT.

This clone was detected a few times. V gene TRBV19 combines with J gene TRBJ1-2; TRBD1 is a possible D gene (5 bases). Trimming cost V 10 bases and J 10 bases, with 19 bases left between them. In germline, CDR1 is LNHDA, CDR2 SQIVND (reference sequence). The CDR3 is 12 amino acids. CDR3 coding DNA: TGTGCCACCAAGAGAGACAGTGTAGTCTACACCTTC. Its translation: CATKRDSVVYTF.

This clone was observed a single time. The V gene is TRBV19, the J gene TRBJ1-5, with D hard to call. The CDR3 consists of 13 residues. The V end was cut by 3 bases, the J end by 7 bases, with 10 bases between. CDR1 LNHDA and CDR2 SQIVND come from the germline V gene (reference sequence). The chain's CDR3 is CASSMKGVQPQHF. CDR3 nucleotides: TGTGCCAGTAGTATGAAAGGAGTCCAGCCCCAGCATTTT. The full variable domain, its missing parts supplied by reference TRBV19 and TRBJ1-5, is DGGITQSPKYLFRKEGQNVTLSCEQNLNHDAMYWYRQDPGQGLRLIYYSQIVNDFQKGDIAEGYSVSREKKESFPLTVTSAQKNPTAFYLCASSMKGVQPQHFGDGTRLSIL.

This rearrangement joins TRBV5-1 to TRBJ2-2; D gene ambiguous. Trimming pared 0 bases from V and 1 base from J, leaving 10 bases between. The V gene's germline CDR1 is SGHRS and CDR2 YFSETQ. CDR3 length: 16 amino acids. The CDR3 DNA is TGCGCCAGCAGCTTGGAAGTCGGTGAGAACACCGGGGAGCTGTTTTTT. This encodes CASSLEVGENTGELFF.